This passage covers 25 T cell receptor beta chains from one sample sequenced in a study of control samples from healthy donors and cancer patients. The assay was immunoSEQ multiplex PCR, and TCRdb's table has in-frame clones only and misses some. The table lists around 190,000 clones, around nine tenths of them singletons. The sample consisted of blood. The receptors were sampled from a man aged 25 to 40 in good health.

This sequence joins TRBV5-4 and TRBJ1-6, with 12 nucleotides matching TRBD1. Germline CDR1 SGHNT, CDR2 YYREEE (reference sequence). The length of the CDR3 is 15 residues. J lost 7 bases, V lost 5 bases, and 4 bases had no gene match. Here the CDR3 DNA reads TGTGCCAGCAGACCCGGGACAGGGGGCAATTCACCCCTCCACTTT. This gives the protein CASRPGTGGNSPLHF.

The chain uses TRBV5-1 and TRBJ2-1, with D possibly matching TRBD1 (7 bases). The germline V and J ends were trimmed by 2 bases and 7 bases, with 19 bases remaining between them. CDR3 length: 16 residues. Germline CDR1 is SGHRS and CDR2 is YFSETQ. The CDR3 nucleotides read TGCGCCAGCAGCTTAGGGAGGTCAGGGGGGAGGAATGAGCAGTTCTTC. Protein sequence: CASSLGRSGGRNEQFF.

The CDR3 DNA reads as TGTGCTAGTGGTCCCTCTCAGCGTTATGGCTACACCTTC. Translated: CASGPSQRYGYTF. This chain connects TRBV12-5 to TRBJ1-2; D gene ambiguous. V lost 5 bases to trimming and J lost 5 bases, with 12 bases between them. Germline loops: CDR1 LGHNT, CDR2 FRNRAP. The CDR3 is 13 amino acids.

The V and J genes are TRBV6-6 and TRBJ2-2; D may correspond to TRBD1 or TRBD2 (5 bases each). The germline V and J ends were trimmed by 6 bases and 4 bases, with 30 bases remaining between them. The germline CDR1 and CDR2 sequences are MNHNY and SVGAGI (reference sequence). This CDR3 has 20 residues. This CDR3 is CASSRDGEMSSSYLTGELFF. The CDR3 DNA reads as TGTGCCAGCAGCCGGGACGGAGAAATGTCTAGCAGCTACCTCACCGGGGAGCTGTTTTTT.

The chain is built from TRBV12-3 or TRBV12-4 and TRBJ1-3, with 8 bases identical to TRBD1. Trimming took 5 bases from V and 4 from J; bases not matched to a gene: 1. The CDR3 runs to 13 residues. CDR3 sequence reads: CASSPGGGNTIYF. The CDR3 DNA follows: TGTGCCAGCAGTCCAGGGGGCGGAAACACCATATATTTT.

The rearrangement joins TRBV25-1 to TRBJ2-7, with a tentative D call TRBD2 (6 bases). Trimming stripped 7 bases from V and 5 bases from J, with 15 bases between. Germline loops: CDR1 MGHDK, CDR2 SYGVNS. The CDR3 spans 13 residues. The CDR3 loop is CASNFNWGDEQYF. The CDR3 nucleotides are TGTGCCAGCAATTTCAACTGGGGGGACGAGCAGTACTTC.

This chain joins TRBV5-1 and TRBJ1-4; D may be TRBD1 (5 bases). This CDR3 spans 13 amino acids. The germline gives CDR1 SGHRS, CDR2 YFSETQ. The V end lost 5 bases, the J end lost 2 bases, and 7 bases lay between the germline ends. CDR3 nucleotides: TGCGCCAGCAGGCGGGGGACTAATGAAAAACTGTTTTTT. Amino acid sequence: CASRRGTNEKLFF.

The V gene is TRBV5-1, the J gene TRBJ1-4; TRBD1 might be the D (5 bases). Per the germline V gene, CDR1 is SGHRS and CDR2 is YFSETQ. V was pared by 4 bases and J by 8 bases, with 15 bases between. The CDR3 contains 14 residues. The CDR3 nucleotides are TGCGCCAGCAGCGATAAAGAAAGGGGCGAAAAACTGTTTTTT. Its protein is CASSDKERGEKLFF.

CDR3: CASSHLPGQGSGEAFF. CDR3 sequence (DNA): TGTGCCAGCAGTCATCTCCCGGGACAGGGTAGTGGTGAAGCTTTCTTT. The gene calls are TRBV27 and TRBJ1-1; 9 nucleotides align to TRBD1. The V gene end was trimmed by 5 bases and the J gene end by 7 bases; junction bases not matched to a gene: 14. The germline V gene has CDR1 MNHEY and CDR2 SMNVEV (reference sequence). The CDR3 length is 16 residues.

The chain employs TRBV25-1 and TRBJ1-1, with D perhaps matching TRBD1 (6 bases). Germline assignment: CDR1 MGHDK and CDR2 SYGVNS. The CDR3 has 15 amino acids. V shed 8 bases and J shed 2 bases, with 18 bases lying between them. CDR3 sequence (DNA): TGTGCCAGCTCCTTCTCCAGGGGAAATAACACTGAAGCTTTCTTT. It yields the protein CASSFSRGNNTEAFF.

The J gene is TRBJ1-5, the V gene TRBV29-1, with unresolved D. The CDR3 totals 13 residues. CDR1 and CDR2 from the germline V gene are SQVTM and ANQGSEA. The V gene lost 0 bases and the J gene lost 6 bases, with 9 bases spanning the gap. The CDR3 reads CSVEERVGQPQHF. The DNA of the CDR3 is TGCAGCGTTGAAGAGCGGGTCGGTCAGCCCCAGCATTTT.

A single count supports this clone. The rearrangement joins TRBV2 to TRBJ2-7; TRBD1 matches 9 bases. The CDR3 has 14 amino acids. CDR1 is SNHLY and CDR2 is FYNNEI in the germline V gene. V lost 8 bases and J lost 5; bases outside the gene matches: 10. The CDR3 sequence is CASGRDRGGDEQYF. CDR3 coding DNA: TGTGCCAGCGGGAGAGACAGGGGGGGAGACGAGCAGTACTTC.

CDR3 protein: CASSQDLRGREQFF. In DNA form, the CDR3 reads TGTGCCAGCAGCCAAGACCTGAGGGGGCGTGAGCAGTTCTTC. The chain carries TRBV4-2 and TRBJ2-1, with 7 nucleotides matching TRBD1. V lost 0 bases to trimming and J lost 9 bases; unmatched junction nucleotides: 5. CDR1 and CDR2 (germline): LGHNA, YNFKEQ. This CDR3 is built from 14 residues.

The chain joins TRBV11-2 to TRBJ2-3; D is possibly TRBD2 (7 bases). CDR3 length equals 15 residues. Germline V gives CDR1 SGHAT, CDR2 FQNNGV. V was cut by 1 base and J by 5 bases, with 13 bases left in between. CDR3 sequence reads: CASSLAGGPGDTQYF. As DNA, the CDR3 is TGTGCCAGCAGCTTAGCCGGGGGGCCGGGAGATACGCAGTATTTT.

This sequence joins TRBV4-2 and TRBJ1-1, with 7 bases aligning to TRBD1. CDR1 and CDR2 (germline): LGHNA, YNFKEQ. The CDR3 runs 14 residues. Unmatched junction bases numbered 7, after V lost 4 bases and J lost 5 bases. This CDR3 is CASSPNRGGTEAFF. The CDR3 nucleotides read TGTGCCAGCAGCCCGAACAGGGGAGGGACTGAAGCTTTCTTT.

The V call is TRBV18, the J call TRBJ2-3, with D tentatively TRBD1 or TRBD2 (5 bases each). The CDR3 runs to 16 residues. The germline V gene encodes CDR1 KGHSH and CDR2 LQKENI. The V end was cut by 6 bases, the J end by 4 bases, with 20 bases between. CDR3 sequence: CASSPLLGGRADTQYF. The CDR3 DNA sequence: TGTGCCAGCTCGCCGCTGCTTGGGGGACGGGCAGATACGCAGTATTTT.

This chain joins TRBV27 and TRBJ1-4; D is uncertain. Trimming pared 8 bases from V and 5 bases from J, leaving 15 bases between. Germline CDR1 and CDR2: MNHEY and SMNVEV (reference sequence). This CDR3 is 14 amino acids long. CDR3 DNA: TGTGCCAGCGCCGGCCTTTTTTCGAATGAAAAACTGTTTTTT. As protein: CASAGLFSNEKLFF.

The J gene is TRBJ2-2, the V gene TRBV18, with a tentative D call TRBD1 (6 bases). Germline V CDR1 and CDR2: KGHSH, LQKENI. This CDR3 comprises 14 residues. With 3 bases removed from V and 1 base from J, the gap between germline ends came to 6 bases. The CDR3 sequence is CASSPTGNTGELFF. The CDR3 DNA reads as TGTGCCAGCTCACCGACAGGGAACACCGGGGAGCTGTTTTTT. Complete variable domain (other parts from reference TRBV18 and TRBJ2-2): NAGVMQNPRHLVRRRGQEARLRCSPMKGHSHVYWYRQLPEEGLKFMVYLQKENIIDESGMPKERFSAEFPKEGPSILRIQQVVRGDSAAYFCASSPTGNTGELFFGEGSRLTVL.

This chain uses TRBV9 with TRBJ1-2; D not certain. Trimming pared 3 bases from V and 8 bases from J, leaving 17 bases between. Germline lookup yields CDR1 SGDLS and CDR2 YYNGEE. This CDR3 region has 14 residues. The CDR3 sequence: CASSGSGRFWGYTF. Written as DNA, the CDR3 is TGTGCCAGCAGCGGGTCCGGACGTTTTTGGGGCTACACCTTC. Based on the CDR3 plus reference TRBV9 and TRBJ1-2, the full variable domain is DSGVTQTPKHLITATGQRVTLRCSPRSGDLSVYWYQQSLDQGLQFLIQYYNGEERAKGNILERFSAQQFPDLHSELNLSSLELGDSALYFCASSGSGRFWGYTFGSGTRLTVV.

V gene TRBV11-2 combines with J gene TRBJ2-7; no clear D gene. The CDR3 runs to 13 residues. Deletions cut 3 bases from V and 6 bases from J, with 12 bases between. Germline lookup yields CDR1 SGHAT and CDR2 FQNNGV. CDR3 sequence: CASSLVTHPEQYF. For the CDR3, the DNA is TGTGCCAGCAGCTTGGTCACCCATCCCGAGCAGTACTTC.

The chain couples TRBV27 to TRBJ2-7; no clear D gene. The CDR3 spans 13 residues. Germline V gives CDR1 MNHEY, CDR2 SMNVEV (reference sequence). The V end was cut by 0 bases, the J end by 2 bases, with 5 bases between. The CDR3 DNA sequence: TGTGCCAGCAGTTTATCGTGGCCCTACGAGCAGTACTTC. Translation: CASSLSWPYEQYF.

The CDR3 here is CSVSGRLTEAFF. DNA for the CDR3: TGCAGCGTTTCGGGTCGACTCACTGAAGCTTTCTTT. The V and J genes are TRBV29-1 and TRBJ1-1; D is uncertain. The CDR3 has 12 residues. Germline V gives CDR1 SQVTM, CDR2 ANQGSEA. Trimming removed 5 bases at V and 4 bases at J, with 11 bases between. Together with reference TRBV29-1 and TRBJ1-1, the CDR3 gives the full variable domain: SAVISQKPSRDICQRGTSLTIQCQVDSQVTMMFWYRQQPGQSLTLIATANQGSEATYESGFVIDKFPISRPNLTFSTLTVSNMSPEDSSIYLCSVSGRLTEAFFGQGTRLTVV.

The rearrangement links TRBV28 to TRBJ2-6; D not resolved. CDR3 length equals 15 residues. Between the trimmed V and J ends, which lost 3 bases and 0 bases, there was a span of 6 bases. Germline assignment: CDR1 MDHEN and CDR2 SYDVKM. The CDR3 sequence is CASSFPGSGANVLTF. The DNA for the CDR3 is TGTGCCAGCAGTTTCCCGGGCTCTGGGGCCAACGTCCTGACTTTC.

The V call is TRBV2, the J call TRBJ2-7; possible D gene TRBD1, 6 bases. Trimming left V 4 bases short and J 4 bases short, with 17 bases between. From germline, CDR1 is SNHLY and CDR2 FYNNEI. This CDR3 region has 15 residues. The CDR3 DNA reads TGTGCCAGCAGTGCGTCCGGGACCAGGGGTTACGAGCAGTACTTC. Protein product: CASSASGTRGYEQYF.

This sequence joins TRBV7-8 and TRBJ1-6, with TRBD1 matching 9 bases. Germline loops: CDR1 SGHVS, CDR2 FQNEAQ. The V gene end was trimmed by 5 bases and the J gene end by 4 bases; junction bases not matched to a gene: 6. The CDR3 sequence is 16 residues long. CDR3 DNA sequence: TGTGCCAGCAGCGAGGGACAGGGTGGATATAATTCACCCCTCCACTTT. Its translation is CASSEGQGGYNSPLHF.